This T cell receptor beta chain is from a study of CD8 T cells in ankylosing spondylitis. TCRdb passed the 5' RACE reads through MiXCR, listing each CDR3 protein once. In the table there are 84,000 or so distinct CDR3 sequences, more than 25% of which are singletons. Of note for this clonotype: The antigen remains unidentified.

Whole-study results and caveats: Reportedly, significant enrichment of disease-linked clones occurred in matched ankylosing spondylitis synovial fluid.

The germline CDR1 and CDR2 sequences are DFQATT and SNEGSKA (reference sequence). CDR3 length equals 16 residues. The V gene end was trimmed by 4 bases and the J gene end by 6 bases; junction bases not matched to a gene: 14. This clonotype originated in a male donor with ankylosing spondylitis or in good health (not recorded which). This chain uses TRBV20-1 with TRBJ2-3; 9 nucleotides match TRBD1. Sequenced: blood, either unsorted or a sorted T cell fraction (not recorded which). The CDR3 nucleotides read TGCAGTGCTACGAACTGGGACAGGGAGGCAACCGATACGCAGTATTTT. This gives the protein CSATNWDREATDTQYF.